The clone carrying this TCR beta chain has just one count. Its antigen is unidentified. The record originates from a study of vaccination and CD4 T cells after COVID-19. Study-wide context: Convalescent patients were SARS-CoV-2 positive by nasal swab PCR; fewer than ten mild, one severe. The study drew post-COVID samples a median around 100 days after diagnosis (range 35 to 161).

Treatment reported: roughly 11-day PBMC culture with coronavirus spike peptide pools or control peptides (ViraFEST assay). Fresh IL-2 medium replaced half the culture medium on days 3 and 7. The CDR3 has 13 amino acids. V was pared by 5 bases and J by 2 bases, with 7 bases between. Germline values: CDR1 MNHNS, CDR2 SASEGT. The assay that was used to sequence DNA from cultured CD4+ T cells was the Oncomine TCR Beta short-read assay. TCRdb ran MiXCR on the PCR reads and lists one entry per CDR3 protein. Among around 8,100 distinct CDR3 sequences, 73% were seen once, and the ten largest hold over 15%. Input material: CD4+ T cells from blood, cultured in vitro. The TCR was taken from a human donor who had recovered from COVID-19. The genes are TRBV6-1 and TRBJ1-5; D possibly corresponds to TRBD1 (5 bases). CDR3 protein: CASSRGGNQPQHF. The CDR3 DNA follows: TGTGCCAGCAGTCGGGGGGGCAATCAGCCCCAGCATTTT.